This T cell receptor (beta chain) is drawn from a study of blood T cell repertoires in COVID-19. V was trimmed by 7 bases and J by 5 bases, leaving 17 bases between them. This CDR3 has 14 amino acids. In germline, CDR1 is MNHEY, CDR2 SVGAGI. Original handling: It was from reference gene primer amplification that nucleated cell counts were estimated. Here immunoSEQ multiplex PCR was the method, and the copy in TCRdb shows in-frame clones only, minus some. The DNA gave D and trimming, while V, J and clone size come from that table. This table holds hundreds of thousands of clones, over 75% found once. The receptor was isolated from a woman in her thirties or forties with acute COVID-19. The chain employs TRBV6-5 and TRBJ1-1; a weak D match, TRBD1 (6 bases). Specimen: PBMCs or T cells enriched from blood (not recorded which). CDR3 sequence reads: CASNHRGGETEAFF. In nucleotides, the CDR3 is TGTGCCAGCAACCATAGGGGGGGTGAGACTGAAGCTTTCTTT.